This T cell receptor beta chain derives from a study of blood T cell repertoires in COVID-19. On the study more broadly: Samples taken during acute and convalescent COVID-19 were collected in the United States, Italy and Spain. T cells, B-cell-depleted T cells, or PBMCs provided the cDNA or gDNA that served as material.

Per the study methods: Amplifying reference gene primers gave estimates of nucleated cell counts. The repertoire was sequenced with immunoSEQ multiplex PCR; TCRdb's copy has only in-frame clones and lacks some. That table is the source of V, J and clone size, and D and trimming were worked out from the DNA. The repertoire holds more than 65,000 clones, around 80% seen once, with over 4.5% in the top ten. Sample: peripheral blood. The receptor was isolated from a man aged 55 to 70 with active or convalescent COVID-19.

Here the CDR3 DNA reads TGCAGTGCTAGTGGAGCCGGGACAGGGGAGGGCTACACCTTC. Translating gives CSASGAGTGEGYTF. V gene TRBV20-1 combines with J gene TRBJ1-2; 10 bases agree with TRBD1. Per germline, CDR1 DFQATT and CDR2 SNEGSKA (reference sequence). Trimming cost V 3 bases and J 8 bases; bases outside gene matches: 9. The CDR3 loop spans 14 amino acids.